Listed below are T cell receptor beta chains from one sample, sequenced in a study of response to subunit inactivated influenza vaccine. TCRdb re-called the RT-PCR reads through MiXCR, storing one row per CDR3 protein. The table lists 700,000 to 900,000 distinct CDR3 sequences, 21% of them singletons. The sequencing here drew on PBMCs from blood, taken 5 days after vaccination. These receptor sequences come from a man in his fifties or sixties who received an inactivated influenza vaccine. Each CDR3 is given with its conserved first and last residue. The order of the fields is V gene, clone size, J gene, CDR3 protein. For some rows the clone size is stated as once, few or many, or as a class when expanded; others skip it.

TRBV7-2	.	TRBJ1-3	CASSLEQPGNTIYF
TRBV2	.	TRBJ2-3	CASRANTQYF
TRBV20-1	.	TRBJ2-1	CSAGTSGTSVGEQFF
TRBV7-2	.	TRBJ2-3	CASSLVAGGITDTQYF
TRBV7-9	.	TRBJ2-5	CASSLAQGLQETQYF
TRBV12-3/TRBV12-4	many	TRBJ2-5	CASSFPRETQYF
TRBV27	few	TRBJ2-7	CASSLSEWGYEQYF
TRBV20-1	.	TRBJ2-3	CSATGTGGFTDTQYF
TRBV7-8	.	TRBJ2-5	CASSRLAGPHRYF
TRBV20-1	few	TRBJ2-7	CSARGPSGQVLHEQYF
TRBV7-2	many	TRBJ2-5	CASSLGKALGTQYF
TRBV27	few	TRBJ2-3	CASSFGAGGPQRTDTQYF
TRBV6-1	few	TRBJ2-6	CASSRVLGGDGANVLTF
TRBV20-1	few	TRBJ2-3	CSASSGLAGADTQYF
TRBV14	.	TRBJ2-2	CASSQVLVVALTRRTGELFF
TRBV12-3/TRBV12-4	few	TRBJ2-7	CASSTSGGAYRYEQYF
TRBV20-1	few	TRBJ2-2	CSARAGTSPLGGELFF
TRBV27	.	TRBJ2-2	CASSRGTSDTGELFF
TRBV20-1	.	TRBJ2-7	CSALTGGTEQYF
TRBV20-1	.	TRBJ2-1	CRASGLAGGRIYNEQFF
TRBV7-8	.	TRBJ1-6	CASSLDSQYNSPLHF
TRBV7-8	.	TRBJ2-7	CASSLGDGPTYEQYF